The 27 T cell receptor beta chains given below trace back to one sample, sequenced in a study of molecular identifiers for immune sequencing clone quantification. TCRdb reprocessed the PCR reads via MiXCR and lists one record per CDR3 protein. The sample contains about 70,000 distinct CDR3 sequences, approximately 17% of which appear only once. Sequenced: naive CD8+ T cells from blood, with Jurkat cell RNA spiked in. Subset denoted: FACS-sorted CD8+CD4-CCR7+CD45RA+ naive T cells. All receptors come from a human donor in good health. Some libraries in this study had Jurkat cell RNA spiked in.

This clonotype appeared once. A much larger clone differs from this one at a single base, so this may be a read error. The final CDR3 position lacks the conserved phenylalanine or tryptophan, pointing to a likely read error. The CDR3 sequence: CSVVFAVSYEQYI. The CDR3 region has the DNA TGCAGCGTTGTGTTTGCGGTGAGCTACGAGCAGTACATC. The rearrangement links TRBV29-1 to TRBJ2-7; the D is unclear. Trimming stripped 4 bases from V and 3 bases from J, with 13 bases between. Germline V gene data show CDR1 as SQVTM and CDR2 as ANQGSEA. This CDR3 has 13 residues.

As regards this clonotype: A much larger clone is a single base away; this may be a read error. The chain joins TRBV7-7 to TRBJ2-1; maybe TRBD1 (5 bases). Germline assignment: CDR1 SSHAT and CDR2 FNYEAQ (reference sequence). This CDR3 contains 15 residues. Trimming removed 5 bases from V and 0 bases from J, with 11 bases in between. The CDR3 DNA follows: TGTGCCAGCAGCCCTACAGGATGCTCCTACAATGAGCAGTTCTTC. It encodes CASSPTGCSYNEQFF. Combining the CDR3 with reference TRBV7-7 and TRBJ2-1 gives the whole variable domain GAGVSQSPRYKVTKRGQDVTLRCDPISSHATLYWYQQALGQGPEFLTYFNYEAQPDKSGLPSDRFSAERPEGSISTLTIQRTEQRDSAMYRCASSPTGCSYNEQFFGPGTRLTVL.

This clonotype was counted many times. The chain joins TRBV13 to TRBJ1-4; D ambiguous. The CDR3 length is 17 residues. With 5 bases removed from V and 0 bases from J, the gap between germline ends came to 16 bases. Germline V gene sequence: CDR1 PRHDT, CDR2 FYEKMQ (reference sequence). CDR3 nucleotides: TGTGCCAGCAGCCCCCTCTTACAGACCCCAACTAATGAAAAACTGTTTTTT. This encodes CASSPLLQTPTNEKLFF.

V gene TRBV19 combines with J gene TRBJ1-5, with D possibly matching TRBD1 (5 bases). This CDR3 is built from 15 residues. Germline V gene lookup returns CDR1 LNHDA and CDR2 SQIVND (reference sequence). The germline V and J ends were trimmed by 7 bases and 0 bases, with 13 bases remaining between them. The CDR3 DNA reads as TGTGCCAGTACCCGACAGATAGTTAGCAATCAGCCCCAGCATTTT. The encoded protein is CASTRQIVSNQPQHF.

The chain joins TRBV27 to TRBJ2-7, with a possible D match to TRBD1 (6 bases). This CDR3 has 14 residues. Trimming pared 6 bases from V and 4 bases from J, leaving 16 bases between. The germline V gene encodes CDR1 MNHEY and CDR2 SMNVEV (reference sequence). The CDR3 DNA is TGTGCCAGCAGCTTTACTACAAGGGGGTACGAGCAGTACTTC. Translation gives CASSFTTRGYEQYF.

The V and J genes are TRBV11-3 and TRBJ2-7, with a tentative D call TRBD2 (5 bases). CDR1 and CDR2 (germline): SGHNT, YENEEA. The CDR3 has 14 residues. V was shortened by 5 bases and J by 7 bases, with 18 bases between the two germline ends. CDR3 amino acids: CASSPYEGLQEQYF. The CDR3 nucleotides read TGTGCCAGCAGCCCATACGAGGGCTTACAAGAGCAGTACTTC. Full variable domain (outside the CDR3, taken from reference TRBV11-3 and TRBJ2-7): EAGVVQSPRYKIIEKKQPVAFWCNPISGHNTLYWYLQNLGQGPELLIRYENEEAVDDSQLPKDRFSAERLKGVDSTLKIQPAELGDSAVYLCASSPYEGLQEQYFGPGTRLTVT.

This clonotype was observed many times. The V gene is TRBV11-2, the J gene TRBJ2-1; TRBD2 aligns across 8 bases. J was trimmed by 7 bases and V by 2 bases; bases with no gene match: 4. The length of the CDR3 is 14 residues. CDR1 and CDR2 from the germline V gene are SGHAT and FQNNGV. The CDR3 DNA follows: TGTGCCAGCAGCTTATTTGCTAGCGGGAATGAGCAGTTCTTC. Translation: CASSLFASGNEQFF.

The rearrangement uses TRBV29-1 and TRBJ2-7; D not resolved. CDR1 is SQVTM, CDR2 ANQGSEA, per germline. Trimming removed 4 bases from V and 3 bases from J, with 10 bases in between. This CDR3 comprises 12 residues. The CDR3 DNA reads as TGCAGCGTTGCGGTAGCTCGCTACGAGCAGTACTTC. Translating gives CSVAVARYEQYF.

The chain combines TRBV13 with TRBJ2-7; tentatively, D is TRBD2 (6 bases). Between the trimmed V and J ends, which lost 3 bases and 2 bases, there was a span of 8 bases. Germline V gene data show CDR1 as PRHDT and CDR2 as FYEKMQ (reference sequence). The length of the CDR3 is 13 residues. This CDR3 reads CASSFRGTYEQYF. The CDR3 region has the DNA TGTGCCAGCAGCTTTCGCGGGACCTACGAGCAGTACTTC.

This clonotype has only a few counts. This may arise from a read error, as a much more abundant clone is one base away. The DNA for the CDR3 is TGCAGCGTTGATTCGGGAAACTCCAATGAGCAGTTCTTC. This codes for CSVDSGNSNEQFF. The chain joins TRBV29-1 to TRBJ2-1; possibly TRBD2 for D (5 bases). CDR1 is SQVTM, CDR2 ANQGSEA, per germline. With 3 bases removed from V and 6 bases from J, the gap between germline ends came to 12 bases. This CDR3 contains 13 residues.

This clonotype has at least ten counts. V is TRBV9 and J is TRBJ1-3; D unresolved. The CDR3 consists of 17 residues. Per germline, CDR1 SGDLS and CDR2 YYNGEE. V gave up 0 bases and J gave up 0 bases, with 13 bases separating them. This CDR3 reads CASSVDWQENSGNTIYF. The CDR3 nucleotides are TGTGCCAGCAGCGTAGACTGGCAGGAAAACTCTGGAAACACCATATATTTT.

There are many counts of this clonotype. V is TRBV5-4 and J is TRBJ2-7, with 10 bases that match TRBD2. The ends lost 1 base at V and 6 bases at J; junction bases unmatched: 7. CDR1 and CDR2 from the germline V gene are SGHNT and YYREEE (reference sequence). The CDR3 consists of 15 residues. The DNA of the CDR3 is TGTGCCAGCAGCTTGCAAAGCGGGAGGGCGGGCGAGCAGTACTTC. It specifies CASSLQSGRAGEQYF.

This clonotype was found many times. The J gene is TRBJ1-1, the V gene TRBV5-4, with 9 bases lining up with TRBD1. CDR1 SGHNT and CDR2 YYREEE come from the germline V gene (reference sequence). There are 12 residues in the CDR3. V trimming: 4 bases; J trimming: 6 bases; junction bases outside the gene matches: 1. The CDR3 DNA sequence: TGTGCCAGCAGCACAGGGGGCCCTGAAGCTTTCTTT. This gives the protein CASSTGGPEAFF.

Of note for this clonotype: With a much larger clone just one base away, this may be a read error. The chain is built from TRBV9 and TRBJ2-6, with TRBD1 as a possible D gene (5 bases). CDR1 and CDR2 from the germline V gene are SGDLS and YYNGEE. This CDR3 has 14 residues. In DNA, the CDR3 is TGTGCCAGCAGTGGGGCAGCTGGGGCCAACGTCCCGACTTTC. It is translated as CASSGAAGANVPTF.

Comments on this clonotype: A read error may be the cause here, since a much bigger clone is one base away. V is TRBV24-1 and J is TRBJ2-3, with D perhaps TRBD1 (6 bases). V was cut by 5 bases and J by 2 bases, with 13 bases left in between. CDR1 and CDR2 from the germline V gene are KGHDR and SFDVKD. The length of the CDR3 is 15 residues. Here the CDR3 reads CATSVGRGHTDTQYF. In DNA form, the CDR3 reads TGTGCCACCAGTGTTGGTCGGGGACACACAGATACGCAGTATTTT.

This clonotype was seen a few times. The chain carries TRBV29-1 and TRBJ2-7; D gene ambiguous. The CDR3 contains 14 residues. Germline CDR1 reads SQVTM; CDR2 reads ANQGSEA. Deletions cut 2 bases from V and 2 bases from J, with 13 bases between. In nucleotides, the CDR3 is TGCAGCGTTGAATTTTCGGGTGCAACCTACGAGCAGTACTTC. Its protein product is CSVEFSGATYEQYF.

This clonotype was observed at least ten times. The chain uses TRBV7-6 and TRBJ1-1; D gene ambiguous. Germline V CDR1 and CDR2: SGHVS, FNYEAQ. The CDR3 extends over 14 amino acids. Deletions cut 5 bases from V and 1 base from J, with 11 bases between. The CDR3 DNA reads as TGTGCCAGCAGCGCAATGGGAGGGAACACTGAAGCTTTCTTT. Translation gives CASSAMGGNTEAFF.

This clonotype was seen ten or more times. The rearrangement uses TRBV7-2 and TRBJ2-1; D is undetermined. V gave up 2 bases and J gave up 12 bases, with 11 bases separating them. The CDR3 contains 12 residues. Germline values: CDR1 SGHTA, CDR2 FQGNSA. DNA for the CDR3: TGTGCCAGCAGCTTATTAGGGTCTGGGCAGTTCTTC. This translates into CASSLLGSGQFF.

This clonotype was detected many times. The chain combines TRBV28 with TRBJ1-1; D gene ambiguous. Trimming took 7 bases from V and 6 from J, leaving 21 bases between them. CDR1 is MDHEN, CDR2 SYDVKM, per germline. The CDR3 runs to 15 residues. This CDR3 reads CASTPWPGPSAEAFF. The CDR3 nucleotides read TGTGCCAGCACTCCGTGGCCCGGGCCTTCCGCTGAAGCTTTCTTT.

In regard to this clonotype: This sequence may be a read error, since a much larger clone differs from it by one base. The rearrangement links TRBV6-6 to TRBJ2-7; no definite D call. Germline CDR1 MNHNY, CDR2 SVGAGI (reference sequence). The CDR3 is 12 residues long. Trimming shortened V by 7 bases and J by 4 bases, and 11 bases separated the two germline ends. CDR3 in DNA: TGTGCCAGCACCCCGGGCCTGTACGAGCAGTACTTC. It codes for CASTPGLYEQYF.

This clonotype was seen ten or more times. The CDR3 here is CASSYPTGELFF. The CDR3 DNA is TGTGCCAGCAGTTACCCCACCGGGGAGCTGTTTTTT. This chain uses TRBV6-5 with TRBJ2-2; D is ambiguous. Germline-derived CDR1 and CDR2 are MNHEY and SVGAGI. V lost 2 bases to trimming and J lost 4 bases, with 2 bases between them. This CDR3 is 12 amino acids long.

The chain recombines TRBV6-1 with TRBJ2-3, with TRBD2 identical over 8 bases. This CDR3 spans 15 amino acids. Losses at the gene ends were 2 bases for V and 3 bases for J; bases not matched to a gene: 4. The germline V gene has CDR1 MNHNS and CDR2 SASEGT. The CDR3 here is CASSEYIAGTDTQYF. The CDR3 DNA is TGTGCCAGCAGTGAATATATAGCGGGAACAGATACGCAGTATTTT.

This clonotype turned up a few times. The chain couples TRBV4-3 to TRBJ2-1, with 11 nucleotides matching TRBD2. V shed 4 bases, J shed 3 bases, and the junction held 5 bases outside the gene matches. Germline V gene data show CDR1 as LGHNA and CDR2 as YSLEER. The CDR3 runs 16 residues. This CDR3 reads CASSLGLADIYNEQFF. The DNA for the CDR3 is TGCGCCAGCAGCCTGGGACTAGCGGATATCTACAATGAGCAGTTCTTC.

Ten or more counts support this clonotype. Germline is not matched at one junction end, which may reflect a read error. V and J are TRBV7-9 and TRBJ2-7; possibly TRBD1 for D (5 bases). This CDR3 comprises 14 residues. CDR1 is SEHNR, CDR2 FQNEAQ, per germline (reference sequence). The CDR3 sequence: CASSYTGYSYEQYF. For the CDR3, the DNA is TGTGCCAGTAGCTATACAGGTTACTCCTACGAGCAGTACTTC.

As regards this clonotype: Given a much more abundant clone one base away, this may be a read error. The V and J genes are TRBV7-4 and TRBJ2-2; D unclear. There are 12 residues in the CDR3. Germline values: CDR1 SGHVT, CDR2 SQSDAQ. V shed 11 bases and J shed 6 bases, with 13 bases lying between them. In DNA form, the CDR3 reads TGTGCCTCCCCCCCCCACGCCGGGGAGCTGTTTTTT. Encoded protein: CASPPHAGELFF.

This clonotype was seen a handful of times. This rearrangement joins TRBV20-1 to TRBJ2-5; 9 bases are shared with TRBD2. Germline-derived CDR1 and CDR2 are DFQATT and SNEGSKA (reference sequence). V lost 0 bases, J lost 1 base, and 3 bases stayed unmatched. This CDR3 comprises 15 residues. CDR3 DNA sequence: TGCAGTGCTAGAGATCAGGGACTAGCCCAAGAGACCCAGTACTTC. This translates into CSARDQGLAQETQYF.

As for this clonotype: A much larger clone lies one base from this, so it may be a read error. This chain uses TRBV11-2 with TRBJ2-1; 7 bases fit TRBD2. The germline V gene has CDR1 SGHAT and CDR2 FQNNGV. The CDR3 sequence is 18 residues long. DNA of the CDR3: TGTGCCAGCGGCTTAACGGGGAGCGGGGCGGTACCCTACAATGAGCAGTTCTTC. Translated, it gives CASGLTGSGAVPYNEQFF.